The clone carrying this TCR beta chain showed up just a few times. The data derive from a study of blood T cell repertoires in COVID-19. Study background: Some COVID-19 samples were acute and others convalescent; all came from the United States, Italy and Spain.

TCRdb keeps only in-frame clones here, not all; method: immunoSEQ multiplex PCR. The sample yields around 310,000 clones, roughly 90% seen once. Participants spanned ages roughly 18 to 95 years and resided in roughly 22 US areas. Participant-given clinical history determined each cohort assignment. The germline CDR1 and CDR2 sequences are LNHDA and SQIVND (reference sequence). V lost 4 bases to trimming and J lost 4 bases; unmatched junction nucleotides: 4. The CDR3 is made up of 15 amino acids. This receptor was taken from a woman in her twenties or thirties who had recovered from COVID-19. The sequencing input was PBMCs or T cells enriched from blood (not recorded which). The J gene is TRBJ1-4, the V gene TRBV19; 9 bases are a match to TRBD1. The CDR3 nucleotides read TGTGCCAGTAGTAGGCCGGGACAGGGTAATGAAAAACTGTTTTTT. Translation: CASSRPGQGNEKLFF.